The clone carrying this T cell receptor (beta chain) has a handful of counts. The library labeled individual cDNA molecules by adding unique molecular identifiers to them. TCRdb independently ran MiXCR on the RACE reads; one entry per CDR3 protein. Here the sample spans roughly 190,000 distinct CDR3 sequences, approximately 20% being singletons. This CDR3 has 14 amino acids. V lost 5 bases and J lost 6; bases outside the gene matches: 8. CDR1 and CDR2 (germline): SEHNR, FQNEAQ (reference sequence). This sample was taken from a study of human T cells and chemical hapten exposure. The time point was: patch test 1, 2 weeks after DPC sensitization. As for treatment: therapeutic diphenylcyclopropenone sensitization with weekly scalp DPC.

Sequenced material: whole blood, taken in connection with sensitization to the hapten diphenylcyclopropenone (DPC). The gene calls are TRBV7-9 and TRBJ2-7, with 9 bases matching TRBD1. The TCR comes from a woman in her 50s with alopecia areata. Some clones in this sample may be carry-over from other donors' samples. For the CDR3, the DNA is TGTGCCAGCAGCCCCGGGACAGGGAATTTCGAGCAGTACTTC. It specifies CASSPGTGNFEQYF. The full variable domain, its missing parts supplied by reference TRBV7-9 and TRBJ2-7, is DTGVSQNPRHKITKRGQNVTFRCDPISEHNRLYWYRQTLGQGPEFLTYFQNEAQLEKSRLLSDRFSAERPKGSFSTLEIQRTEQGDSAMYLCASSPGTGNFEQYFGPGTRLTVT.